Below are 6 T cell receptor beta chains sequenced from a single sample in a study of cytomegalovirus exposure and HLA in healthy donors. Clones were read by immunoSEQ multiplex PCR, and TCRdb kept only the in-frame ones, dropping some. The profile covers around 250,000 clones, with around 91% appearing a single time and 0.3% to 0.4% taken by the ten largest. Input material: PBMCs. The receptors here all came from a woman in her late teens or twenties in good health and CMV-seronegative.

The chain joins TRBV5-4 to TRBJ2-1; 11 nucleotides line up with TRBD2. The germline gives CDR1 SGHNT, CDR2 YYREEE (reference sequence). This CDR3 is 15 amino acids long. Trimming cost V 4 bases and J 3 bases; bases outside gene matches: 3. The CDR3 nucleotides read TGTGCCAGCAGCCCGACTAGCGGGGACTACAATGAGCAGTTCTTC. Translating gives CASSPTSGDYNEQFF.

This rearrangement joins TRBV28 to TRBJ1-2; 9 bases map to TRBD1. CDR1 and CDR2 from the germline V gene are MDHEN and SYDVKM. The CDR3 has 17 residues. Unmatched junction bases numbered 10, after V lost 5 bases and J lost 0 bases. CDR3 DNA: TGTGCCAGCAGTCCATCCCTAGGACAGGGGACTAACTATGGCTACACCTTC. Amino acids: CASSPSLGQGTNYGYTF.

The chain combines TRBV5-4 with TRBJ2-7; 13 bases are shared with TRBD2. CDR3 length equals 19 residues. V gave up 4 bases and J gave up 7 bases; unmatched junction bases: 20. Per germline, CDR1 SGHNT and CDR2 YYREEE (reference sequence). CDR3 sequence: CASSHGLAGATLALREQYF. The CDR3 nucleotides read TGTGCCAGCAGCCACGGACTAGCGGGGGCGACCCTCGCTCTACGGGAGCAGTACTTC.

V gene TRBV28 combines with J gene TRBJ2-7; no definite D call. The CDR3 spans 15 residues. Per the germline V gene, CDR1 is MDHEN and CDR2 is SYDVKM. Trimming took off 1 base at V and 2 bases at J, with 12 bases between the two ends. CDR3 amino acids: CASSLSPTDTYEQYV. The CDR3 nucleotides read TGTGCCAGCAGTTTATCCCCCACAGATACCTACGAGCAGTACGTC.

The genes are TRBV5-1 and TRBJ2-3; TRBD1 is a possible D gene (5 bases). The CDR3 is 16 residues long. Germline assignment: CDR1 SGHRS and CDR2 YFSETQ. Between the trimmed V and J ends, which lost 1 base and 3 bases, there was a span of 15 bases. CDR3 sequence: CASSLRPQGGTDTQYF. CDR3 sequence (DNA): TGCGCCAGCAGCTTGCGGCCCCAGGGTGGAACAGATACGCAGTATTTT.

The rearrangement links TRBV6-5 to TRBJ1-1; D is unclear. V was clipped by 6 bases and J by 1 base, with 12 bases between them. The CDR3 is 14 amino acids. CDR1 MNHEY and CDR2 SVGAGI come from the germline V gene. This chain's CDR3 is CASSPNAENTEAFF. CDR3 nucleotides: TGTGCCAGCAGCCCAAATGCGGAGAACACTGAAGCTTTCTTT.